This entry concerns a single T cell receptor (beta chain). The data derive from a study of T cell changes during pregnancy in multiple sclerosis. Germline-derived CDR1 and CDR2 are MDHEN and SYDVKM. The CDR3 runs 20 residues. Trimming cost V 1 base and J 1 base; bases outside gene matches: 17. Using immunoSEQ multiplex PCR, the repertoire was profiled, and TCRdb retains in-frame clones only, with some absent. Altogether 45,000 to 50,000 clones are present, roughly 93% being singletons, with the ten largest covering around 4.2%. This chain joins TRBV28 and TRBJ1-2; 8 nucleotides agree with TRBD1. The receptor was derived from a female donor with multiple sclerosis, enrolled in a pregnancy study. The sequenced sample was CD8+ T cells from peripheral blood mononuclear cells, obtained in the first trimester of pregnancy. CDR3 in DNA: TGTGCCAGCAGTTTATACCCCGGGGGGCAGGGGGCGAAAGTTAACTATGGCTACACCTTC. This sequence encodes CASSLYPGGQGAKVNYGYTF.